The clone carrying this T cell receptor (beta chain) showed up many times. The antigen remains undetermined. These data belong to a study of response to subunit inactivated influenza vaccine. Broader study findings: Authors proposed each seasonal influenza vaccination draws in few new T cells.

V was pared by 7 bases and J by 4 bases, with 16 bases between. Germline CDR1 is SQVTM and CDR2 is ANQGSEA. This CDR3 contains 14 residues. TCRdb itself ran the RT-PCR reads through MiXCR, one entry per CDR3 protein. The sample shows 650,000 to 850,000 distinct CDR3 sequences, roughly 13% of them seen only once. The chain links TRBV29-1 to TRBJ2-2; D is ambiguous. Here the sequenced sample was PBMCs from blood, taken 14 to 15 days before vaccination. The source is a man aged 50-60 years who received an inactivated influenza vaccine. The CDR3 reads CSAALFASTGELFF. CDR3 DNA sequence: TGCAGCGCGGCCTTGTTTGCCAGCACCGGGGAGCTGTTTTTT.